This T cell receptor (beta chain) was obtained from a study of cytomegalovirus exposure and HLA in healthy donors (dated by TCRdb to about 2017). For the study in its entirety: In an earlier analysis of about 560 of the donors, around 300 Gb of sequence data and approximately 120 million unique TCR beta sequences from about 179 million T cells were reported. An early release covering around 630 HLA-typed donors comprised about 300 gigabases of sequencing data and 85 million to 100 million unique TCR sequences. Of the roughly 400 genotyped donors, about 84% fell in the genetic ancestry cluster associated with self-reported Caucasian donors. The study was designed to test whether signatures of past pathogen exposure could be identified by cataloging public T cell receptors. Using immunosequencing, the study profiled T cell repertoires from about 650 subjects and related those repertoires to cytomegalovirus serostatus. Besides the first cohort of more than 650 subjects, a separate validation cohort made up of some 110 different subjects was used. To predict cytomegalovirus infection status, the study combined high-throughput TCR immunosequencing, statistical association of individual TCRs with disease status, and machine learning. A later analysis re-examined previously published TCR beta repertoires from 610 or so donors and added high-resolution HLA genotyping to investigate patterns of TCR occurrence. Rather than drawing on any new phenotypic data, the later analysis identified candidate immune exposures from TCR beta sequences and the way those sequences occurred across donors. An earlier analysis of 587 of the donors used high-throughput TCR beta sequencing to judge whether each TCR beta V gene segment behaved as functional or pseudogenic. Donor age, sex, ethnicity and CMV serostatus were collected together with the repertoire data. A later genetic analysis used genome-wide SNP genotypes for about 65% of the 666 donors, treating that subset as a discovery cohort. All discovery cohort repertoires had been generated using a single sequencing platform. Both class I and class II loci were covered by HLA typing, at four-digit resolution. The number of typed donors differed by locus: roughly 620-630 for A, B, C, DRB1 and DQB1; approximately 530 for DQA1; over 600 for DPA1; and 400 to 480 for DPB1. About five DR-DQ haplotypes were handled as single units for association and clustering because linkage in the cohort was strong. Among 300 to 500 genotyped donors of the cohort, an average of approximately 200,000 unique TCR beta nucleotide sequences was sequenced per donor, of which roughly 17% were non-productive. Study-wide findings and limitations: A cluster of highly shared sequence variants was judged likely to represent a technical artifact of the sequencing pipeline. The 87-base-pair reads could not distinguish some IMGT-functional V segments, including TRBV6-2 and TRBV6-3, so those segments were excluded. The authors suggested that the approach could potentially be extended to other disease states and immunological phenotypes. In an earlier analysis of some 540 of the donors, most TCR beta V segments appeared in productive rearrangements about 90% or about 30% of the time, broadly matching IMGT annotations. The cohort was sequenced for TCR beta chains only, and without alpha or paired-chain data the features that could be detected were limited. Because HLA typing was unavailable for some donors at each locus, only the typed subset was used in association tests. In a later analysis, 15,000 to 20,000 TCR beta sequences were associated with specific HLA alleles at a false discovery rate of 0.05. In a later analysis, HLA-associated TCR beta chains were found to be more clonally expanded and to have lower generation probabilities than equally common non-associated chains. Cytomegalovirus status was reported to be diagnosed by the classifier with high specificity and sensitivity in both the original and validation cohorts. A later genetic analysis reported fewer N-insertions in productive TCRs among donors in an Asian-associated ancestry cluster than the roughly 620-donor mean. According to a later analysis, parvovirus B19, influenza, CMV and Epstein-Barr virus appeared linked to several top co-occurrence clusters. Because counts were too low, seventeen rarely observed V segments, including chromosome 9 orphons, were excluded from the earlier analysis of roughly 580 of the donors. Roughly uniform sequencing depth across donors was assumed in presence/absence analyses, although this assumption may not hold. Linkage disequilibrium might explain the correlated functional status among segregating V segments, but an unknown experimental factor could not be ruled out. The only immune exposure information available for the cohort was CMV serostatus. A later analysis found that most CMV-associated TCR beta chains appeared HLA-restricted, with HLA associations seemingly driven largely by CMV exposure. Assigning TCR associations to individual alleles was difficult when HLA alleles, especially DR and DQ, strongly co-occurred. In a later analysis, TCR association rates were found to vary across HLA loci, with the most associated TCRs seen for DRB1 alleles and the fewest for HLA-C alleles. In the study, around 150 TCR beta chains were listed as associated with cytomegalovirus. A further reported finding was that TCR beta sequences accurately predicted the HLA-A and HLA-B alleles for most subjects in the first cohort. A later genetic analysis associated a missense DCLRE1C variant with V-gene and J-gene trimming of TCR beta chains, and an independent cohort replicated the association. While some public TCRs were present in many individuals, most TCR sequences turned up only very rarely across donors. In vitro tests confirmed that three of the cytomegalovirus-associated TCR beta chains recognize cytomegalovirus antigens.

The cohort comprised 550 to 700 healthy bone marrow donors. At the time of sampling, all cohort members were nominally healthy, though unrecorded immune exposures were likely present. The donor tested CMV seronegative, placing the donor among the 350 to 400 seronegative members of the cohort. Every donor gave a peripheral blood sample, and the peripheral blood mononuclear cells from that sample were used for TCR beta sequencing. The Qiagen DNeasy Blood Extraction Kit was used to extract genomic DNA from the blood cell samples. The library was obtained by the immunoSEQ multiplex PCR assay. For the multiplex PCR, a mixture combining 60 forward primers for TCR Vbeta segments and 13 reverse primers for TCR Jbeta segments was used. Amplification of the CDR3 region of rearranged TCR beta genes was performed with a multiplex PCR assay on genomic DNA. The amplified TCR beta libraries were sequenced on the Illumina HiSeq System as 87-base-pair reads. The study's own analysis went as follows. In a later analysis, about 80 million unique TCR beta chains were counted across the roughly 700 repertoires, and roughly 11 million of these chains were shared by at least two donors. A nearest-neighbor algorithm error-corrected the raw reads and collapsed the reads into unique sequences, merging closely related sequences to remove PCR and sequencing errors. CDR3 sequences were aligned to IMGT reference sequences to assign V, D and J gene segments. Each retained sequence needed at least a six-nucleotide match to both a V gene segment and a J gene segment. A rearrangement was called productive if the CDR3 had no stop codons and remained in frame with V and J, and every other rearrangement was called non-productive. CDR3 was defined according to IMGT convention as the region running from the second conserved V-encoded cysteine to the conserved J-encoded phenylalanine. In an earlier analysis of roughly 580 of the donors, sequences lacking an unambiguous match to a single V gene segment were excluded. An earlier analysis of a few hundred of the donors called V segments functional above 56.7% productive rearrangements and segregating when the between-donor standard deviation exceeded 5%. A statistical classification framework was developed to diagnose cytomegalovirus status using the catalog of TCR beta chain sequences. In a later analysis, V and J genes were assigned by comparing TCR nucleotide sequences against IMGT/GENE-DB human TR gene sequences. In a later analysis, CDR3 sequences and most-parsimonious VDJ recombination scenarios were assigned using the TCRdist pipeline. A later analysis defined each TCR beta chain by its CDR3 amino acid sequence plus V-gene family, and excluded reads lacking a unique V-gene family. In a later analysis, approximately 640 highly shared, low-generation-probability nucleotide sequences were removed to address suspected cross-contamination and a sequencing artifact. For each public chain, a later analysis derived a clonal expansion index from normalized ranks of inferred template counts within each repertoire. In a later analysis, generation probabilities were computed using a VDJ recombination model fitted to out-of-frame rearrangements, and the results were checked against IGoR. Hypergeometric tests were used in a later analysis to score TCR-TCR, TCR-HLA and TCR-CMV co-occurrence, with a repertoire-size bias correction applied to the TCR pairs. To estimate false discovery rates, a later analysis permuted the HLA or CMV assignments 20 times. In a later analysis, co-occurring TCRs were grouped with DBSCAN, and TCRdist sequence similarity was added when clustering was performed within HLA-allele-positive subsets. For co-occurrence clustering, repertoires with fewer than 30,000 or more than 120,000 public chains were excluded, along with several repertoires with anomalous nucleotide sharing. The immuneACCESS repertoire file appears here via TCRdb, limited to in-frame rearrangements. These files lack a portion of the clones; in checked studies, under half of the deficit traces to unresolved V genes, and the cause of the others is not known. The V and J calls and the clone size are those of that table, but D and trimming were determined from the DNA. The sample profile shows some 150,000 clones; approximately 78% of them were found once. The ten largest make up about 0.77% of the sample.

As regards this clone: It lacks a known antigen. Per-base qualities were not stored, and no clone one base away is much larger.

Its CDR3 holds 15 amino acids, cysteine through phenylalanine. CDR3 DNA is the only sequence kept; it has 45 bases, read in frame from the first base. CDR1 is given as SGHRS and CDR2 as YFSETQ, both from the germline V gene. V loses 3 bases at its end and J loses 2 bases; junction bases beyond the gene matches: 5. The sequence was collected from a young woman in good health and CMV-seronegative. The chain joins TRBV5-1 to TRBJ2-1; 7 bases in between match TRBD2. Sequencing used PBMCs. The CDR3 reads as follows: CASSSSGAAYNEQFF. The DNA sequence is TGCGCCAGCAGCTCCAGCGGGGCCGCCTACAATGAGCAGTTCTTC. This CDR3, with the reference TRBV5-1 and TRBJ2-1 proteins standing in past its ends, gives the full variable domain KAGVTQTPRYLIKTRGQQVTLSCSPISGHRSVSWYQQTPGQGLQFLFEYFSETQRNKGNFPGRFSGRQFSNSRSEMNVSTLELGDSALYLCASSSSGAAYNEQFFGPGTRLTVL.